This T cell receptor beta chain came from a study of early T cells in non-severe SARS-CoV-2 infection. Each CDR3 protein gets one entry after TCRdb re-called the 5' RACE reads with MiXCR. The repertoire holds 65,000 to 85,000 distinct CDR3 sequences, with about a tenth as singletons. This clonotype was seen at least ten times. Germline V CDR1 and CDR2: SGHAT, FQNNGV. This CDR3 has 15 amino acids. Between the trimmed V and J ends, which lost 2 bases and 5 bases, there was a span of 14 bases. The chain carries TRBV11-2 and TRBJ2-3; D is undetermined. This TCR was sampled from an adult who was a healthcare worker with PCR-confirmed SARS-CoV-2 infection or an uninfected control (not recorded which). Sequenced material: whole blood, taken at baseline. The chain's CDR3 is CASSLFGLVGDTQYF. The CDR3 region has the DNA TGTGCCAGCAGCTTATTCGGGCTAGTTGGAGATACGCAGTATTTT.